These 28 T cell receptor beta chains originate from one sample sequenced in a study of OX40 agonist ivuxolimab in advanced cancers. Profiling relied on immunoSEQ multiplex PCR, and the TCRdb table lists in-frame clones only, not all of them. Of fewer than 80,000 clones listed, nearly 90% are singletons. The sequencing used CD4+ or CD8+ T cells sorted from blood, collected in a trial of the OX40 agonist ivuxolimab. The receptor set was obtained from an adult with an advanced solid tumor such as melanoma, head and neck, liver or kidney cancer.

The chain recombines TRBV15 with TRBJ1-2; TRBD1 might be the D (6 bases). This CDR3 comprises 16 residues. Trimming cost V 5 bases and J 5 bases, with 21 bases left between them. CDR1 and CDR2 (germline): LNHNV, YYDKDF (reference sequence). CDR3: CATSFSKPGAYYGYTF. CDR3 DNA: TGTGCCACCAGCTTTTCTAAACCGGGGGCGTATTATGGCTACACCTTC.

In this sample, this clone is medium-sized (0.01 to 0.1%). The J gene is TRBJ1-2, the V gene TRBV5-6; no definite D call. The germline CDR1 and CDR2 sequences are SGHDT and YYEEEE. This CDR3 has 11 amino acids. Deletions cut 1 base from V and 8 bases from J, with 6 bases between. CDR3 sequence: CASSLISGYTF. CDR3 DNA: TGTGCCAGCAGCTTGATCTCGGGCTACACCTTC.

To note about this clone: The junction differs from germline at one of its ends, possibly a read error. The chain combines TRBV5-1 with TRBJ2-5, with D tentatively TRBD1 (6 bases). This CDR3 has 14 amino acids. Germline CDR1 SGHRS, CDR2 YFSETQ. The CDR3 sequence: CASSLGSGHENQYF. The CDR3 bases are TGCGCCAGCAGCTTGGGGTCGGGACACGAGAACCAGTACTTC.

As DNA, the CDR3 is TGTGCCAGCAGCTTAGGGGACAGGGGTCTGAAGGACGAGCAGTACTTC. Translating gives CASSLGDRGLKDEQYF. This chain joins TRBV11-3 and TRBJ2-7; 10 positions agree with TRBD1. V gave up 1 base and J gave up 5 bases; unmatched junction bases: 8. CDR3 length: 16 amino acids. CDR1 is SGHNT, CDR2 YENEEA, per germline. Supplemented by reference TRBV11-3 and TRBJ2-7, the full variable domain reads EAGVVQSPRYKIIEKKQPVAFWCNPISGHNTLYWYLQNLGQGPELLIRYENEEAVDDSQLPKDRFSAERLKGVDSTLKIQPAELGDSAVYLCASSLGDRGLKDEQYFGPGTRLTVT.

CDR3 bases: TGTGCCAGCACCCCGTCTGGGGGAGGCTACACCTTC. As protein: CASTPSGGGYTF. The J gene is TRBJ1-2, the V gene TRBV7-9, with D possibly being TRBD1 (5 bases). V was trimmed by 7 bases and J by 8 bases, leaving 14 bases between them. Germline CDR1 is SEHNR and CDR2 is FQNEAQ (reference sequence). The CDR3 spans 12 residues.

This chain joins TRBV20-1 and TRBJ1-1; no clear D. Germline CDR1 is DFQATT and CDR2 is SNEGSKA (reference sequence). The CDR3 spans 11 residues. Trimming shortened V by 6 bases and J by 4 bases, and 9 bases separated the two germline ends. The CDR3 DNA follows: TGCAGTGCCAGACCTGGCACTGAAGCTTTCTTT. Translated, it gives CSARPGTEAFF.

The chain couples TRBV9 to TRBJ2-5; possible D gene TRBD1, 5 bases. CDR3 length equals 15 residues. From germline, CDR1 is SGDLS and CDR2 YYNGEE. V shed 7 bases and J shed 0 bases, with 16 bases lying between them. The CDR3 nucleotides are TGTGCCAGCGGTCCTTTAGGGGCCAACCAAGAGACCCAGTACTTC. This encodes CASGPLGANQETQYF.

This chain links TRBV5-1 with TRBJ1-2; 7 bases align to TRBD1. The CDR3 has 13 residues. After removal of 4 bases from V and 8 bases from J, the junction contained 8 bases not matched to a gene. Germline CDR1 SGHRS, CDR2 YFSETQ. The CDR3 here is CASSHGTAVGYTF. The CDR3 DNA sequence: TGCGCCAGCAGCCACGGGACAGCGGTAGGCTACACCTTC. Drawing the rest from reference TRBV5-1 and TRBJ1-2, the complete variable domain is KAGVTQTPRYLIKTRGQQVTLSCSPISGHRSVSWYQQTPGQGLQFLFEYFSETQRNKGNFPGRFSGRQFSNSRSEMNVSTLELGDSALYLCASSHGTAVGYTFGSGTRLTVV.

This clone was counted only a few times. V gene TRBV6-6 combines with J gene TRBJ1-2, with D possibly TRBD1 on 6 matching bases. The germline V gene has CDR1 MNHNY and CDR2 SVGAGI (reference sequence). This CDR3 region has 14 residues. Trimming took off 5 bases at V and 8 bases at J, with 18 bases between the two ends. CDR3 residues: CASSPGQFTGGYTF. The CDR3 nucleotides read TGTGCCAGCAGTCCGGGACAATTCACGGGCGGCTACACCTTC.

The chain combines TRBV19 with TRBJ2-7; no clear D. The CDR3 length is 14 residues. The germline V gene has CDR1 LNHDA and CDR2 SQIVND (reference sequence). The V and J ends lost 5 bases and 3 bases respectively, with 14 bases between them. The CDR3 nucleotides read TGTGCCAGTAGTCCCAGCCAGGCGTACTACGAGCAGTACTTC. It specifies CASSPSQAYYEQYF.

This clone was seen more than once but under ten times. This rearrangement joins TRBV18 to TRBJ2-1, with a weak D call TRBD2 (5 bases). The CDR3 runs to 17 residues. V was shortened by 4 bases and J by 0 bases, with 16 bases between the two germline ends. CDR1 and CDR2 (germline): KGHSH, LQKENI. CDR3 DNA sequence: TGTGCCAGCTCACGAACCCTTACGGGAAGCTCCTACAATGAGCAGTTCTTC. As protein: CASSRTLTGSSYNEQFF.

The table lists this clone with a count of one. The V gene is TRBV9, the J gene TRBJ1-1; possible D gene TRBD1, 6 bases. Germline values: CDR1 SGDLS, CDR2 YYNGEE. V was clipped by 6 bases and J by 4 bases, with 22 bases between them. There are 16 residues in the CDR3. The CDR3 DNA is TGTGCCAGCACTAGTCAGGGGTTGGGGGTCGTCACTGAAGCTTTCTTT. Protein sequence: CASTSQGLGVVTEAFF.

V gene TRBV6-1 combines with J gene TRBJ2-4; TRBD2 might be the D (6 bases). Trimming left V 3 bases short and J 0 bases short, with 15 bases between. Germline CDR1 reads MNHNS; CDR2 reads SASEGT. The CDR3 sequence is 17 residues long. The CDR3 loop is CASSDPGLTIAKNIQYF. The DNA for the CDR3 is TGTGCCAGCAGTGATCCGGGACTCACTATAGCCAAAAACATTCAGTACTTC.

This clone was observed a handful of times. The rearrangement uses TRBV5-4 and TRBJ2-5; D unclear. V shed 0 bases and J shed 4 bases, with 7 bases lying between them. CDR1 and CDR2 (germline): SGHNT, YYREEE (reference sequence). The CDR3 runs 13 residues. CDR3 in amino acids: CASSLDTGETQYF. The DNA of the CDR3 is TGTGCCAGCAGCTTGGATACGGGAGAGACCCAGTACTTC.

This chain uses TRBV7-2 with TRBJ2-7; D unclear. V dropped 3 bases and J dropped 7 bases, with 13 bases sitting between them. CDR1 and CDR2 (germline): SGHTA, FQGNSA. The length of the CDR3 is 13 residues. The DNA of the CDR3 is TGTGCCAGCAGCTTCGGAACCGCTGGGGAGCAGTACTTC. Its protein product is CASSFGTAGEQYF. Looking up the rest from reference TRBV7-2 and TRBJ2-7 gives the full variable domain: GAGVSQSPSNKVTEKGKDVELRCDPISGHTALYWYRQSLGQGLEFLIYFQGNSAPDKSGLPSDRFSAERTGGSVSTLTIQRTQQEDSAVYLCASSFGTAGEQYFGPGTRLTVT.

The chain uses TRBV19 and TRBJ2-7, with TRBD1 matching over 8 bases. J gave up 3 bases and V 4 bases, and 5 bases lay outside the gene matches. This CDR3 is built from 14 residues. Per germline, CDR1 LNHDA and CDR2 SQIVND (reference sequence). CDR3 bases: TGTGCCAGTAGTAGCGGACAGGGTGGCTACGAGCAGTACTTC. It is translated as CASSSGQGGYEQYF.

This clone was counted a few times. The same CDR3 arises from other DNA sequences in this sample as well. This chain joins TRBV5-1 and TRBJ1-1; 8 bases are shared with TRBD1. V dropped 4 bases and J dropped 1; count of bases not matched to a gene: 6. Germline values: CDR1 SGHRS, CDR2 YFSETQ. This CDR3 is 15 amino acids long. CDR3 nucleotides: TGCGCCAGCAGCCTCCCCGGGACAGGGAACACTGAAGCTTTCTTT. This encodes CASSLPGTGNTEAFF.

This chain connects TRBV11-2 to TRBJ1-1; no definite D call. CDR3 length: 14 residues. Trimming left V 3 bases short and J 1 base short, with 9 bases between. Germline CDR1 SGHAT, CDR2 FQNNGV. The CDR3 DNA reads as TGTGCCAGCAGCTTTCCCAAAGCGAACACTGAAGCTTTCTTT. The encoded protein is CASSFPKANTEAFF.

This clone was counted once. The J gene is TRBJ2-2, the V gene TRBV28; D possibly corresponds to TRBD2 (5 bases). Trimming pared 8 bases from V and 1 base from J, leaving 11 bases between. CDR1 is MDHEN and CDR2 is SYDVKM in the germline V gene. This CDR3 region has 14 residues. The chain's CDR3 is CASGGVWNTGELFF. As DNA, the CDR3 is TGTGCCAGCGGAGGAGTCTGGAACACCGGGGAGCTGTTTTTT.

CDR3 loop: CASSQGILALVDEQFF. The CDR3 nucleotides are TGCGCCAGCAGCCAAGGAATCCTAGCCTTAGTCGATGAGCAGTTCTTC. V gene TRBV4-1 combines with J gene TRBJ2-1; TRBD2 is a possible D gene (5 bases). There are 16 residues in the CDR3. Germline loops: CDR1 MGHRA, CDR2 YSYEKL. V was trimmed by 1 base and J by 8 bases, leaving 18 bases between them.

CDR3 sequence reads: CASSLRTGLYNEQFF. DNA of the CDR3: TGTGCCAGCAGTCTCCGGACTGGGCTTTACAATGAGCAGTTCTTC. The V and J genes are TRBV6-5 and TRBJ2-1; perhaps TRBD2 as D (5 bases). The CDR3 has 15 amino acids. Between the trimmed V and J ends, which lost 5 bases and 4 bases, there was a span of 15 bases. Looked up from germline, CDR1 is MNHEY and CDR2 is SVGAGI.

The chain combines TRBV4-1 with TRBJ2-3; 11 bases map to TRBD2. This CDR3 has 18 residues. V lost 3 bases to trimming and J lost 0 bases; unmatched junction nucleotides: 8. Germline loops: CDR1 MGHRA, CDR2 YSYEKL. CDR3 bases: TGCGCCAGCAGCCACTCGAAATGGACTAGCGGGAGCACAGATACGCAGTATTTT. Its translation: CASSHSKWTSGSTDTQYF.

The chain couples TRBV28 to TRBJ2-1, with 11 bases aligning to TRBD2. Germline CDR1 reads MDHEN; CDR2 reads SYDVKM. V was pared by 2 bases and J by 9 bases, with 6 bases of the junction left unmatched. This CDR3 contains 15 residues. The CDR3 is CASSLDTSGSLEQFF. Here the CDR3 DNA reads TGTGCCAGCAGTTTAGATACTAGCGGGAGTCTTGAGCAGTTCTTC. Combining the CDR3 with reference TRBV28 and TRBJ2-1 gives the whole variable domain DVKVTQSSRYLVKRTGEKVFLECVQDMDHENMFWYRQDPGLGLRLIYFSYDVKMKEKGDIPEGYSVSREKKERFSLILESASTNQTSMYLCASSLDTSGSLEQFFGPGTRLTVL.

The chain is built from TRBV19 and TRBJ2-7; 8 nucleotides agree with TRBD1. Germline V CDR1 and CDR2: LNHDA, SQIVND (reference sequence). The V segment lost 5 bases and the J segment 4 bases; nucleotides outside the gene matches: 10. There are 15 residues in the CDR3. CDR3 residues: CASSPRDRGGYEQYF. The CDR3 nucleotides are TGTGCCAGTAGTCCCCGTGACAGGGGAGGATACGAGCAGTACTTC. Full variable domain (outside the CDR3, taken from reference TRBV19 and TRBJ2-7): DGGITQSPKYLFRKEGQNVTLSCEQNLNHDAMYWYRQDPGQGLRLIYYSQIVNDFQKGDIAEGYSVSREKKESFPLTVTSAQKNPTAFYLCASSPRDRGGYEQYFGPGTRLTVT.

The V call is TRBV19, the J call TRBJ2-1; TRBD2 might be the D (5 bases). Germline V lookup: CDR1 LNHDA, CDR2 SQIVND (reference sequence). V lost 4 bases, J lost 2 bases, and 9 bases lay in between. The CDR3 contains 14 residues. The CDR3 DNA reads TGTGCCAGTAGTAAGGGAGTAACCTACAATGAGCAGTTCTTC. Translating gives CASSKGVTYNEQFF.

As concerns this clone: One end of the junction is discordant with germline, which a read error may explain. This sample includes further DNA sequences coding for the same CDR3. The chain carries TRBV5-1 and TRBJ2-6, with a tentative D call TRBD1 (5 bases). CDR1 and CDR2 from the germline V gene are SGHRS and YFSETQ. The CDR3 is 16 amino acids. CDR3 amino acids: CASSLQTYSGANVLTF. CDR3 DNA: TGCGCCAGCAGCCTCCAGACTTACTCTGGGGCTAACGTCCTGACTTTC. Full variable domain (outside the CDR3, taken from reference TRBV5-1 and TRBJ2-6): KAGVTQTPRYLIKTRGQQVTLSCSPISGHRSVSWYQQTPGQGLQFLFEYFSETQRNKGNFPGRFSGRQFSNSRSEMNVSTLELGDSALYLCASSLQTYSGANVLTFGAGSRLTVL.

The rearrangement joins TRBV27 to TRBJ1-5, with 7 bases matching TRBD1. Germline loops: CDR1 MNHEY, CDR2 SMNVEV (reference sequence). J was trimmed by 6 bases and V by 5 bases; bases with no gene match: 10. The CDR3 runs to 15 residues. The CDR3 DNA reads TGTGCCAGCAGTCCTTACAGGGGAGGTCTTCAGCCCCAGCATTTT. Translating it yields CASSPYRGGLQPQHF.

Comments on this clone: The same CDR3 also results from other DNA sequences found in this sample. The chain carries TRBV6-5 and TRBJ1-1; no reliable D call. Trimming cost V 2 bases and J 8 bases, with 12 bases left between them. This CDR3 is built from 13 residues. Germline loops: CDR1 MNHEY, CDR2 SVGAGI. This CDR3 is CASSYGPSTEAFF. The CDR3 DNA is TGTGCCAGCAGTTACGGACCCAGCACCGAAGCTTTCTTT.